Below are 17 T cell receptor beta chains sequenced from a single sample in a study of cytomegalovirus exposure and HLA in healthy donors. This PCR relied on a set of 60 Vbeta primers and 13 Jbeta primers. TCRdb keeps only in-frame clones here, not all; method: immunoSEQ multiplex PCR. Among 150,000 to 200,000 clones listed, 70% to 90% were seen once. Specimen: PBMCs. Source of these receptors: a woman aged 30 to 39 in good health and CMV-seronegative.

This clone was seen only a few times. The chain links TRBV28 to TRBJ2-7; 7 bases agree with TRBD1. In germline, CDR1 is MDHEN, CDR2 SYDVKM. V shed 5 bases, J shed 2 bases, and the junction held 9 bases outside the gene matches. The CDR3 has 15 amino acids. CDR3 in amino acids: CASSTYRDSPYEQYF. As DNA, the CDR3 is TGTGCCAGCAGTACCTACCGGGACAGTCCCTACGAGCAGTACTTC.

This clone was picked up one time. The genes are TRBV4-3 and TRBJ2-5; 8 nucleotides agree with TRBD1. The CDR3 is 21 amino acids. Germline V gene data show CDR1 as LGHNA and CDR2 as YSLEER. V lost 0 bases to trimming and J lost 2 bases; unmatched junction nucleotides: 20. CDR3 amino acids: CASSQERRTGSMYGVQETQYF. CDR3 sequence (DNA): TGCGCCAGCAGCCAAGAACGTCGGACAGGGTCTATGTATGGGGTACAAGAGACCCAGTACTTC.

This clone was observed a single time. This chain connects TRBV7-3 to TRBJ1-1; no clear D. This CDR3 has 13 residues. The germline CDR1 and CDR2 sequences are SGHTA and FQGTGA. Trimming shortened V by 5 bases and J by 3 bases, and 10 bases separated the two germline ends. The CDR3 coding sequence is TGTGCCAGCAGCGGCCAACCCGACACTGAAGCTTTCTTT. Translated: CASSGQPDTEAFF.

This sequence joins TRBV7-3 and TRBJ2-1, with 11 bases identical to TRBD2. Germline-derived CDR1 and CDR2 are SGHTA and FQGTGA. The junction had 9 bases not matched to a gene; V was cut back by 5 bases and J by 15 bases. This CDR3 region has 13 residues. The CDR3 here is CASSTLAGGFPFF. The CDR3 DNA follows: TGTGCCAGCAGCACGCTAGCGGGAGGTTTCCCGTTCTTC. The whole variable domain, filled in from reference TRBV7-3 and TRBJ2-1, reads GAGVSQTPSNKVTEKGKYVELRCDPISGHTALYWYRQSLGQGPEFLIYFQGTGAADDSGLPNDRFFAVRPEGSVSTLKIQRTERGDSAVYLCASSTLAGGFPFFGPGTRLTVL.

The CDR3 DNA follows: TGTGCCAGCAGCGCGGACAGGGCCTACGAGCAGTACTTC. Protein sequence: CASSADRAYEQYF. The chain uses TRBV7-2 and TRBJ2-7, with 8 bases lining up with TRBD1. This CDR3 is built from 13 residues. Unmatched junction bases numbered 2, after V lost 5 bases and J lost 2 bases. Germline CDR1 reads SGHTA; CDR2 reads FQGNSA.

V is TRBV28 and J is TRBJ2-7; 7 bases agree with TRBD1. The V gene end was trimmed by 7 bases and the J gene end by 1 base; junction bases not matched to a gene: 10. There are 15 residues in the CDR3. Germline lookup yields CDR1 MDHEN and CDR2 SYDVKM. The CDR3 DNA sequence: TGTGCCAGCAACGGCTTAGACAGGGAGTCCTACGAGCAGTACTTC. Protein: CASNGLDRESYEQYF.

This sequence joins TRBV6-5 and TRBJ1-1; 8 nucleotides line up with TRBD1. With V trimmed by 6 bases and J by 4 bases, 10 bases remained unmatched. Germline V gives CDR1 MNHEY, CDR2 SVGAGI. The CDR3 covers 15 residues. The CDR3 DNA sequence: TGTGCCAGCAGCCCTGACAGGGGTCTGAGCACTGAAGCTTTCTTT. The encoded protein is CASSPDRGLSTEAFF.

This clone was observed a handful of times. CDR3 in DNA: TGCGCCAGCAGCTTTGGGCTAGCGGGTTCCCAGCTGAACTACGAGCAGTACTTC. Translated: CASSFGLAGSQLNYEQYF. V and J are TRBV5-1 and TRBJ2-7; 8 nucleotides line up with TRBD2. V dropped 2 bases and J dropped 3; count of bases not matched to a gene: 16. CDR3 length: 18 residues. Germline V lookup: CDR1 SGHRS, CDR2 YFSETQ.

J is TRBJ2-1 and V is TRBV7-2; 8 bases agree with TRBD1. CDR1 SGHTA and CDR2 FQGNSA come from the germline V gene. CDR3 length: 14 residues. V dropped 1 base and J dropped 7; count of bases not matched to a gene: 3. The CDR3 here is CASSLGTGINEQFF. DNA for the CDR3: TGTGCCAGCAGCTTAGGGACAGGGATTAATGAGCAGTTCTTC.

The gene calls are TRBV7-3 and TRBJ2-2, with TRBD2 identical over 7 bases. Per the germline V gene, CDR1 is SGHTA and CDR2 is FQGTGA. Trimming removed 2 bases from V and 1 base from J; junction bases left unmatched: 4. This CDR3 has 16 residues. The CDR3 here is CASSLQASGNTGELFF. The CDR3 nucleotides are TGTGCCAGCAGCTTACAGGCTAGCGGGAACACCGGGGAGCTGTTTTTT.

Only one count was recorded for this clone. The chain joins TRBV28 to TRBJ1-2; D ambiguous. Germline-derived CDR1 and CDR2 are MDHEN and SYDVKM. Trimming stripped 8 bases from V and 4 bases from J, with 8 bases between. The CDR3 is made up of 11 amino acids. This CDR3 is CASSLFYGYTF. The CDR3 coding sequence is TGTGCCAGCTCTCTGTTCTATGGCTACACCTTC.

This sequence joins TRBV6-1 and TRBJ1-6; D gene uncertain. CDR1 is MNHNS, CDR2 SASEGT, per germline. This CDR3 has 16 residues. Trimming removed 2 bases at V and 0 bases at J, with 8 bases between. In nucleotides, the CDR3 is TGTGCCAGCAGTGAACTGGGGAGCTCCTATAATTCACCCCTCCACTTT. It translates to CASSELGSSYNSPLHF.

Notes on this clone: Compared with germline, one end of the junction differs, possibly owing to a read error. The V call is TRBV7-9, the J call TRBJ1-2, with no clear D. Per the germline V gene, CDR1 is SEHNR and CDR2 is FQNEAQ (reference sequence). This CDR3 is 11 amino acids long. This CDR3 reads CSSSRFDGYTF. CDR3 nucleotide sequence: TGTTCCAGCAGCCGTTTTGATGGCTACACCTTC.

V usage is TRBV7-9 and J usage is TRBJ1-4; D possibly corresponds to TRBD1 (5 bases). The germline V gene encodes CDR1 SEHNR and CDR2 FQNEAQ (reference sequence). With 4 bases removed from V and 4 bases from J, the gap between germline ends came to 13 bases. The CDR3 extends over 15 amino acids. The CDR3 DNA reads TGTGCCAGCAGCTCGCAGGGCTTCGGTAATGAAAAACTGTTTTTT. Amino acid sequence: CASSSQGFGNEKLFF.

Only a few counts were recorded for this clone. The V call is TRBV28, the J call TRBJ2-7, with no clear D. Germline lookup yields CDR1 MDHEN and CDR2 SYDVKM. The V and J ends lost 7 bases and 7 bases respectively, with 14 bases between them. The CDR3 covers 12 residues. Here the CDR3 DNA reads TGTGCCAGCAATACCGTCGCAGGAGAGCAGTACTTC. Protein product: CASNTVAGEQYF.

The chain uses TRBV19 and TRBJ2-7; D remains ambiguous. Per the germline V gene, CDR1 is LNHDA and CDR2 is SQIVND (reference sequence). Trimming pared 10 bases from V and 0 bases from J, leaving 13 bases between. The CDR3 is 13 amino acids. This chain's CDR3 is CAISTSSSYEQYF. The CDR3 DNA reads TGTGCCATCTCCACGTCTAGCTCCTACGAGCAGTACTTC.

A few counts support this clone. Here the CDR3 DNA reads TGTGCCAGCAGCTTGGGAACGGGACAGGGGGCAGAGGGCTACACCTTC. This encodes CASSLGTGQGAEGYTF. The chain combines TRBV11-2 with TRBJ1-2; 12 nucleotides align to TRBD1. J gave up 8 bases and V 3 bases, and 10 bases lay outside the gene matches. The germline gives CDR1 SGHAT, CDR2 FQNNGV. The CDR3 is 16 amino acids.